This entry describes one T cell receptor (beta chain). What it recognizes is unknown. The record originates from a study of cytomegalovirus exposure and HLA in healthy donors. Researchers ran the PCR with 60 Vbeta and 13 Jbeta primers. Measured with immunoSEQ multiplex PCR; TCRdb has only the in-frame clones, and not every one. The sample consists of around 160,000 clones, over 60% of them appearing once. This CDR3 has 15 residues. CDR1 is LGHNA, CDR2 YSLEER, per germline. The J segment lost 5 bases and the V segment lost 5 bases, leaving 11 bases of the junction unmatched. General study findings and limits: Three CMV-associated chains proved CMV antigen-specific in vitro.

V and J are TRBV4-3 and TRBJ1-2; 7 nucleotides align to TRBD1. This TCR was sampled from a middle-aged man in good health and CMV-seropositive. The material sequenced was PBMCs. CDR3 residues: CASSDWTGGKYGYTF. The CDR3 nucleotides read TGCGCCAGCAGCGACTGGACAGGCGGGAAGTATGGCTACACCTTC.